These T cell receptor beta chains were read from a single sample in a study of T cell responses to AZD1222 COVID-19 vaccine. Sequencing used immunoSEQ multiplex PCR; TCRdb keeps in-frame clones, though not all of them. The sample contains around 77,000 clones, more than 80% of which appear only once. Here the sequenced sample was peripheral blood, taken on day 0 of AZD1222 vaccination. The receptors derive from an adult in good health. Each CDR3 is given with its conserved first and last residue. D genes are given only for firm matches. The size field is filled for only some rows; it gives once, few, many or a size class.

-	TRBJ1-6	TRBV6-1	-	TGTGCCAGCAGTGAAGCGCGGGGGGGAGAGGGAGGATCACCCCTCCACTTT	CASSEARGGEGGSPLHF
once	TRBJ2-7	TRBV6-6	-	TGTGCCAGCAGTTCCCCACCTAGTCATGGGGAGCAGTACTTC	CASSSPPSHGEQYF
-	TRBJ2-1	TRBV27	TRBD1	TGTGCCAGCAGTTTTCCGGGACAGGGGGCAAATGAGCAGTTCTTC	CASSFPGQGANEQFF
-	TRBJ2-1	TRBV9	-	TGTGCCAGCAGCGTAGAGGGTTACAATGAGCAGTTCTTC	CASSVEGYNEQFF
-	TRBJ1-1	TRBV19	-	TGTGCCAGTTCCATTCCGGCCGGTAACACTGAAGCTTTCTTT	CASSIPAGNTEAFF
few	TRBJ1-6	TRBV11-2	-	TGTGCCAGCAGCTTAGATCTGGGGCTAAGCTCCTATAATTCACCCCTCCACTTT	CASSLDLGLSSYNSPLHF
-	TRBJ2-3	TRBV18	-	TGTGCCAGCTCACCGAGTTTCACAGATACGCAGTATTTT	CASSPSFTDTQYF
-	TRBJ1-4	TRBV27	-	TGTGCCAGCAGTTTTATAGATTTTCAGGGGACTAATGAAAAACTGTTTTTT	CASSFIDFQGTNEKLFF
-	TRBJ1-4	TRBV9	-	TGTGCCAGCAGCTCAGGACAGACAACTAATGAAAAACTGTTTTTT	CASSSGQTTNEKLFF
-	TRBJ1-5	TRBV28	TRBD1	TGTGCCAGCAGTCGGGACAGCGCCGATCAGCCCCAGCATTTT	CASSRDSADQPQHF
-	TRBJ2-2	TRBV5-1	-	TGCGCCAGCAGCTTAGACAGGTCGAACACCGGGGAGCTGTTTTTT	CASSLDRSNTGELFF
-	TRBJ2-2	TRBV9	-	TGTGCCAGCAGCGTACGGGGCGGCGGGGAGCTGTTTTTT	CASSVRGGGELFF
-	TRBJ2-1	TRBV5-6	-	TGTGCCAGCAGCCCCGGGGTACGGTCGTACAATGAGCAGTTCTTC	CASSPGVRSYNEQFF
-	TRBJ1-2	TRBV6-1	-	TGTGCCAGCAGTGAAGTTACACCAGCAGGGCGTCGTGGCTACACCTTC	CASSEVTPAGRRGYTF
-	TRBJ1-3	TRBV7-2	-	TGTGCCAGCAGCTTAGTTTTGGGGTCTGGAAACACCATATATTTT	CASSLVLGSGNTIYF
-	TRBJ1-5	TRBV5-1	-	TGCGCCAGCAGCTTGGATGGACTCACTAGCAATCAGCCCCAGCATTTT	CASSLDGLTSNQPQHF
-	TRBJ2-7	TRBV5-1	-	TGCGCCAGCAGCTTGTCGCAGACCTCCTACGAGCAGTACTTC	CASSLSQTSYEQYF
-	TRBJ2-5	TRBV20-1	-	TGCAGTGCTAGTACCCCCTCAGACGGACAAGAGACCCAGTACTTC	CSASTPSDGQETQYF
-	TRBJ2-7	TRBV2	TRBD1	TGTGCCAGCAGTGAAGTAGGACAGGGGGCCTACGAGCAGTACTTC	CASSEVGQGAYEQYF
few	TRBJ2-7	TRBV3-1/TRBV3-2	TRBD1	TGTGCCAGCAGCCCCCGGGACAGCTACGAGCAGTACTTC	CASSPRDSYEQYF
-	TRBJ1-1	TRBV12-3/TRBV12-4	-	TGTGCCAGCAGTCGGGGAGGATCTGAAGCTTTCTTT	CASSRGGSEAFF
once	TRBJ2-1	TRBV18	TRBD1	TGTGCCAGCTCACCAAGGGACAGGGACTCCTACAATGAGCAGTTCTTC	CASSPRDRDSYNEQFF
-	TRBJ2-1	TRBV15	-	TGTGCCACCAGCAGTCAAGGGGGCGCGGGAAGCAGGAATGAGCAGTTCTTC	CATSSQGGAGSRNEQFF
-	TRBJ2-7	TRBV11-3	-	TGTGCCAGCACCAACCCCCGCCGGCACAGGGAGGGGCACTACGAGCAGTACTTC	CASTNPRRHREGHYEQYF
-	TRBJ1-2	TRBV12-3/TRBV12-4	-	TGTGCCAGCAGTTTAGAGGGGTATGGCTACACCTTC	CASSLEGYGYTF
-	TRBJ1-2	TRBV19	-	TGTGCCAGTAGTATAGGGGAACAGCAAAAAGGCCGTAACTATGGCTACACCTTC	CASSIGEQQKGRNYGYTF
-	TRBJ1-1	TRBV7-6	TRBD1	TGTGCCAGCAGCTTAGCAAGACAGGGGGCCGGTGAAGCTTTCTTT	CASSLARQGAGEAFF
-	TRBJ2-1	TRBV19	TRBD2	TGTGCCAGTAGTATGGAGCAGCGGGGCAATGAGCAGTTCTTC	CASSMEQRGNEQFF
-	TRBJ2-1	TRBV19	-	TGTGCCAGTAGTATATTGCGGGACAATCTGCAGTTCTTC	CASSILRDNLQFF
-	TRBJ2-5	TRBV19	TRBD1	TGTGCCTCACAGGGGCGCGGCGAGACCCAGTACTTC	CASQGRGETQYF
once	TRBJ1-5	TRBV5-8	TRBD1	TGTGCCAGCACCAGAACAGGGGGCGACAGCAATCAGCCCCAGCATTTT	CASTRTGGDSNQPQHF
-	TRBJ2-2	TRBV28	-	TGTGCCAGCAGCGTCGGTACAGGAGCGAACACCGGGGAGCTGTTTTTT	CASSVGTGANTGELFF
few	TRBJ2-3	TRBV7-9	TRBD2	TGTGCCAGCAGCTTAAGCGGGGGGGCCGGAGATACGCAGTATTTT	CASSLSGGAGDTQYF
-	TRBJ1-5	TRBV24-1	-	TGTGCCACCAGTTCTGCGGTGGGGAATCAGCCCCAGCATTTT	CATSSAVGNQPQHF
-	TRBJ1-5	TRBV15	TRBD1	TGTGCCACCAGCAGAGATGTAAACAGGGGTAATCAGCCCCAGCATTTT	CATSRDVNRGNQPQHF
few	TRBJ1-5	TRBV6-4	-	TGTGCCAGCAGTGCGTCGGGGGGCTGGGGCAATCAGCCCCAGCATTTT	CASSASGGWGNQPQHF
-	TRBJ2-7	TRBV30	-	TGTGCCTGGGAAAACCGCTTCTCCTACGAGCAGTACTTC	CAWENRFSYEQYF
-	TRBJ2-1	TRBV7-2	-	TGTGCCAGCAGCTCCGGGTGGGGCGAGAGCTCCTACAATGAGCAGTTCTTC	CASSSGWGESSYNEQFF
once	TRBJ1-6	TRBV18	-	TGTGCCAGCTCACCGAACAGGGACCATTCACCCCTCCACTTT	CASSPNRDHSPLHF
-	TRBJ2-2	TRBV5-5	TRBD1	TGTGCCAGCAGCTTGGGGACAGGAAACACCGGGGAGCTGTTTTTT	CASSLGTGNTGELFF
-	TRBJ2-7	TRBV5-1	TRBD1	TGCGCCAGCAGCTTACCGGGACAGGTGTACGAGCAGTACTTC	CASSLPGQVYEQYF
-	TRBJ1-3	TRBV7-2	-	TGTGCCAGCAGCTTACTGCCCGGGACCGCTATCTCTGGAAACACCATATATTTT	CASSLLPGTAISGNTIYF
-	TRBJ1-2	TRBV30	-	TGTGCCTGGAGTGCCATTCGAACGCCCCTCTATGGCTACACCTTC	CAWSAIRTPLYGYTF
-	TRBJ2-7	TRBV5-4	TRBD2	TGTGCCAGCAGCTTGGAACTAGCGGGAGTCTCCGAGCAGTACTTC	CASSLELAGVSEQYF
-	TRBJ1-4	TRBV6-5	-	TGTGCCAGCAGCTACGATGGGGTACGGCGGGAAAAACTGTTTTTT	CASSYDGVRREKLFF
-	TRBJ2-5	TRBV7-2	-	TGTGCCAGCAGTCCAAACGGCGGCCAAGAGACCCAGTACTTC	CASSPNGGQETQYF
-	TRBJ1-1	TRBV7-2	TRBD1	TGTGCCAGCAGCCGGAACAGGGGTAGAGCTTTCTTT	CASSRNRGRAFF
once	TRBJ1-5	TRBV4-1	-	TGCGCCAGCAGCCAAGATGCGAATCAGCCCCAGCATTTT	CASSQDANQPQHF
-	TRBJ2-1	TRBV3-1/TRBV3-2	-	TGTGCCAGCAGCCAAGAACCCCCAGGGTCGGACAATGAGCAGTTCTTC	CASSQEPPGSDNEQFF
-	TRBJ2-1	TRBV18	-	TGTGCCAGCTCACGGCCATTTCAGGGGACTTTTGACAATGAGCAGTTCTTC	CASSRPFQGTFDNEQFF
-	TRBJ2-3	TRBV3-1/TRBV3-2	-	TGTGCCAGCAGCCATAGTGGGAGGGATACGCAGTATTTT	CASSHSGRDTQYF
-	TRBJ2-1	TRBV20-1	TRBD1	TGCAGTGCTAGTGGAGTCGGACAGGGGGCTTGGGAGCAGTTCTTC	CSASGVGQGAWEQFF
-	TRBJ1-5	TRBV28	TRBD1	TGTGCCAGCAGCCTGGGACAGGTTAGCAATCAGCCCCAGCATTTT	CASSLGQVSNQPQHF
-	TRBJ1-2	TRBV5-1	TRBD1	TGCGCCAGCAGCGGACTACAGGGGGCAGCGGGTGGCTACACCTTC	CASSGLQGAAGGYTF
-	TRBJ2-7	TRBV6-6	-	TGTGCCAGCAGCGGCGGTAGCCGGTACGAGCAGTACTTC	CASSGGSRYEQYF